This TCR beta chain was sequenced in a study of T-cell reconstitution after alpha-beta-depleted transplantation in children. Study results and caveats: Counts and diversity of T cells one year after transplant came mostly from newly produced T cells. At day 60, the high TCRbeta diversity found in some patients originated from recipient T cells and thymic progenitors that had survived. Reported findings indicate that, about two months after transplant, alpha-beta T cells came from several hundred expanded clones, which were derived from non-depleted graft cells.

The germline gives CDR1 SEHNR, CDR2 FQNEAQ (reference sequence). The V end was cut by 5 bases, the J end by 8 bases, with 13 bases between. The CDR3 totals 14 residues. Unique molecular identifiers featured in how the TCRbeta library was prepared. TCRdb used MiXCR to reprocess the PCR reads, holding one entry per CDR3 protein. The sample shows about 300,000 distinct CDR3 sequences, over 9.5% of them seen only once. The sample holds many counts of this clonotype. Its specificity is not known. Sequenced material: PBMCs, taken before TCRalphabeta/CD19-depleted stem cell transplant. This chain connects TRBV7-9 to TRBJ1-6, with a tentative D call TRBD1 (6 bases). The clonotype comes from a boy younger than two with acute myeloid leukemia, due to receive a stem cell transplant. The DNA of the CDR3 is TGTGCCAGCAGCCCACAGGGAGGGTATTCACCCCTCCACTTT. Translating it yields CASSPQGGYSPLHF.